This TCR beta chain was observed in a study of shared clonotypes between healthy human individuals. Study details: There were three CD4 naive, three CD4 memory, two CD8 naive and one CD8 memory plates per donor. General study results and limits: Sorted-subset samples were not fully sequenced, rarefaction indicated. Generation probabilities of non-shared clonotypes were lower (relative to those shared by all four donors). A limitation of the genetic and exposure-history diversity represented arose from few donors.

As concerns this clone: The antigen is not known.

Here immunoSEQ multiplex PCR was the method, and the copy in TCRdb shows in-frame clones only, minus some. The sample shows more than 2 million clones, over 85% of them seen only once. The CDR3 extends over 11 amino acids. V lost 3 bases and J lost 4, with 4 bases in between. Germline loops: CDR1 PRHDT, CDR2 FYEKMQ (reference sequence). Sequenced input: naive CD4+ T cells sorted from blood. Subset: CD45RA+ positively selected. This TCR was recovered from a man younger than 30 in good health. The chain has TRBV13 and TRBJ2-7; D gene uncertain. The CDR3 loop reads CASSFQYEQYF. The CDR3 region has the DNA TGTGCCAGCAGCTTCCAGTACGAGCAGTACTTC.